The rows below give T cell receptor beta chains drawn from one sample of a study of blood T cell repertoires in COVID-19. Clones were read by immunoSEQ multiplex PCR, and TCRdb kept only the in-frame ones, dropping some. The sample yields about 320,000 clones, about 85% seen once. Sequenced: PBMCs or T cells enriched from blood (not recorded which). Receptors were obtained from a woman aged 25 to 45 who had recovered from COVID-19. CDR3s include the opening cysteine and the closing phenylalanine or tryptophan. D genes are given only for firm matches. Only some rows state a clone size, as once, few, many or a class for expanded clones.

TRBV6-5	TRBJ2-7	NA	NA	CASSYGGPAEEQYF	TGTGCCAGCAGTTACGGAGGCCCCGCGGAAGAGCAGTACTTC
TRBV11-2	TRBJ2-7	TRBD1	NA	CASSFGTASYEQYF	TGTGCCAGCAGCTTCGGGACAGCCTCCTACGAGCAGTACTTC
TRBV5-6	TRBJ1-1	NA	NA	CASSYRGLEEAFF	TGTGCCAGCAGCTATAGGGGCCTCGAGGAAGCTTTCTTT
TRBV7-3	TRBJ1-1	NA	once	CASSLNGRDTEAFF	TGTGCCAGCAGCTTAAATGGCCGGGACACTGAAGCTTTCTTT
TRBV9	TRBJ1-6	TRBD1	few	CASSPRTGFNILHF	TGTGCCAGCAGCCCTAGGACAGGGTTTAACATCCTCCACTTT
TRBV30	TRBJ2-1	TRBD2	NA	CAWSVGSGGNEQFF	TGTGCCTGGAGTGTTGGTAGCGGGGGTAATGAGCAGTTCTTC
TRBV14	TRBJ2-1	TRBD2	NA	CASSQVYRTSGVNEQFF	TGTGCCAGCAGCCAAGTGTATCGGACTAGCGGGGTTAATGAGCAGTTCTTC
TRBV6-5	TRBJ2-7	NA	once	CASSPRAGYEQYF	TGTGCCAGCAGTCCCCGGGCGGGCTACGAGCAGTACTTC
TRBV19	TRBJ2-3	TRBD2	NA	CASRRGLAGITDTQYF	TGTGCCAGTAGACGGGGACTAGCGGGGATTACAGATACGCAGTATTTT
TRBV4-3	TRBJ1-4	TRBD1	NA	CASSQDRTYEKLFF	TGCGCCAGCAGCCAGGACAGGACCTATGAAAAACTGTTTTTT
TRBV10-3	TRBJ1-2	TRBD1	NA	CATNLRGPGNYGYTF	TGTGCCACCAATCTCAGGGGGCCCGGGAACTATGGCTACACCTTC
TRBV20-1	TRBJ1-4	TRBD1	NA	CSASRQGEEKLFF	TGCAGTGCTAGTAGACAGGGTGAGGAAAAACTGTTTTTT
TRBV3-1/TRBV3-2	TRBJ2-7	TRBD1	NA	CASSQVEFGQGPYEQYF	TGTGCCAGCAGCCAAGTGGAATTCGGACAGGGCCCCTACGAGCAGTACTTC
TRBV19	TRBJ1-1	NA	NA	CASRRRSAGYTEAFF	TGTGCCAGTAGAAGAAGAAGCGCGGGGTACACTGAAGCTTTCTTT
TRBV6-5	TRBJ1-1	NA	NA	CASSHRTMMNTEAFF	TGTGCCAGCAGCCACCGGACAATGATGAACACTGAAGCTTTCTTT
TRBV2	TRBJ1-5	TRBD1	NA	CASRGRTGDRSNQPQHF	TGTGCCAGCAGAGGGAGGACAGGGGATCGGAGCAATCAGCCCCAGCATTTT
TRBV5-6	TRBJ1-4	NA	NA	CASSENKGFTNEKLFF	TGTGCCAGCAGCGAGAACAAGGGGTTTACTAATGAAAAACTGTTTTTT
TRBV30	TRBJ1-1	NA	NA	CAWRSRGNTEAFF	TGTGCCTGGAGGTCCAGGGGCAACACTGAAGCTTTCTTT
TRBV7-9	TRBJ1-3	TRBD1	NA	CASSRARQGRGNTIYF	TGTGCCAGCAGCCGCGCAAGACAGGGGCGCGGAAACACCATATATTTT